The rows below give T cell receptor beta chains drawn from one sample of a study of CD8 T cells in Susac syndrome. MiXCR, run by TCRdb on the immunoSEQ multiplex PCR reads, gives a single entry per CDR3 protein. The data hold 150,000 to 200,000 distinct CDR3 sequences, with 95% observed a single time. Sequenced sample: CD8+ T cells from PBMCs. The receptor set was obtained from a human donor with Susac syndrome. CDR3s include the opening cysteine and the closing phenylalanine or tryptophan. D genes are given only for firm matches. The size field is filled for only some rows; it gives once, few, many or a size class.

d_gene	j_gene	v_gene	abundance	CDR3aa	CDR3nt
NA	TRBJ1-1	TRBV7-6	NA	CASSQLGGTNTEAFF	TGTGCCAGCAGCCAACTGGGGGGGACAAACACTGAAGCTTTCTTT
NA	TRBJ2-1	TRBV20-1	NA	CSARDLAGSSGNEQFF	TGCAGTGCTAGAGATTTGGCGGGAAGTTCTGGGAATGAGCAGTTCTTC
NA	TRBJ2-1	TRBV20-1	NA	CSALEWGTYNEQFF	TGCAGTGCCTTGGAGTGGGGCACCTACAATGAGCAGTTCTTC
NA	TRBJ2-7	TRBV5-1	NA	CASSQDRYEQYF	TGCGCCAGCAGCCAAGACAGATACGAGCAGTACTTC
TRBD2	TRBJ2-1	TRBV20-1	NA	CSAQHRGRTSYNEQFF	TGCAGTGCCCAACATCGCGGGAGGACCTCCTACAATGAGCAGTTCTTC
NA	TRBJ1-2	TRBV5-1	NA	CASSFDNNYGYTF	TGCGCCAGCAGCTTCGACAATAACTATGGCTACACCTTC
TRBD2	TRBJ2-5	TRBV7-8	NA	CASSLGLALGVETQYF	TGTGCCAGCAGCTTAGGACTAGCGTTGGGTGTAGAGACCCAGTACTTC
NA	TRBJ1-5	TRBV7-8	once	CASSWGFVAPYSNQPQHF	TGTGCCAGCAGCTGGGGTTTCGTAGCGCCCTATAGCAATCAGCCCCAGCATTTT
NA	TRBJ1-2	TRBV2	NA	CASSEALGSYGYTF	TGTGCCAGCAGTGAAGCGCTCGGTAGCTATGGCTACACCTTC
NA	TRBJ2-5	TRBV2	NA	CASSDQDQETQYF	TGTGCCAGCAGTGACCAGGACCAAGAGACCCAGTACTTC
NA	TRBJ2-1	TRBV4-1	NA	CASSPPTSLNEQFF	TGCGCCAGCAGCCCCCCGACTAGTCTCAATGAGCAGTTCTTC
TRBD1	TRBJ1-2	TRBV12-5	NA	CASVRGANGGYTF	TGTGCTAGTGTCAGGGGGGCGAATGGTGGCTACACCTTC
TRBD2	TRBJ2-5	TRBV20-1	NA	CSARVASGVLQETQYF	TGCAGTGCTAGAGTGGCTAGCGGGGTACTCCAAGAGACCCAGTACTTC
NA	TRBJ2-7	TRBV3-1	NA	CASSQVPQRSARSYEQYF	TGTGCCAGCAGCCAAGTACCGCAGAGGTCAGCTCGCTCCTACGAGCAGTACTTC
TRBD2	TRBJ2-1	TRBV25-1	NA	CASSAPRASGRASEQFF	TGTGCCAGCAGTGCGCCGCGGGCTAGCGGGAGGGCCAGTGAGCAGTTCTTC
TRBD1	TRBJ2-7	TRBV19	NA	CASTPGQGPYEQYF	TGTGCCAGTACCCCAGGACAGGGACCCTACGAGCAGTACTTC
NA	TRBJ2-3	TRBV5-1	once	CASSPPGLHLDTQYF	TGCGCCAGCAGCCCGCCGGGACTCCACCTCGATACGCAGTATTTT
NA	TRBJ1-1	TRBV27	NA	CASSAQGLNTEAFF	TGTGCCAGCAGTGCACAGGGTTTGAACACTGAAGCTTTCTTT
NA	TRBJ2-5	TRBV5-4	NA	CASSLNLGSEETQYF	TGTGCCAGCAGCTTGAATTTGGGCAGCGAAGAGACCCAGTACTTC
NA	TRBJ2-1	TRBV12-3/TRBV12-4	NA	CASSQGTIAPWDEQFF	TGTGCCAGCAGCCAAGGGACGATTGCCCCCTGGGATGAGCAGTTCTTC
NA	TRBJ2-7	TRBV4-1	NA	CASSQFDGYEQYF	TGCGCCAGCAGCCAATTCGACGGATACGAGCAGTACTTC
TRBD2	TRBJ2-3	TRBV3-1	once	CASSPDRRASGGAYRDTQYF	TGTGCCAGCAGCCCCGACAGGAGAGCTAGCGGGGGGGCATATCGAGATACGCAGTATTTT
TRBD2	TRBJ2-5	TRBV9	once	CASSVDPAGDQETQYF	TGTGCCAGCAGCGTAGATCCAGCGGGGGACCAAGAGACCCAGTACTTC
NA	TRBJ2-3	TRBV7-9	NA	CASSSPQSTDTQYF	TGTGCCAGCAGCTCCCCACAGAGCACAGATACGCAGTATTTT
NA	TRBJ2-7	TRBV28	NA	CASIQEQGNQYF	TGTGCCAGCATCCAAGAGCAGGGGAATCAGTACTTC
NA	TRBJ2-2	TRBV4-2	NA	CASSQGINGAGELFF	TGTGCCAGCAGCCAAGGAATAAACGGCGCCGGGGAGCTGTTTTTT
NA	TRBJ1-4	TRBV24-1	once	CATSEPSGRGEKLFF	TGTGCCACCAGTGAACCCTCTGGCAGGGGTGAAAAACTGTTTTTT
TRBD1	TRBJ1-2	TRBV6-5	NA	CASSYSAGGGYGYTF	TGTGCCAGCAGTTACTCGGCAGGGGGCGGCTATGGCTACACCTTC
NA	TRBJ1-4	TRBV6-2/TRBV6-3	NA	CASTQTRTANEKLFF	TGTGCCAGCACCCAAACCCGCACAGCCAATGAAAAACTGTTTTTT
TRBD2	TRBJ2-7	TRBV5-1	NA	CASSLSASGTYEQYF	TGCGCCAGCAGCTTGTCCGCTAGCGGGACCTACGAGCAGTACTTC
NA	TRBJ1-1	TRBV9	NA	CASSGRGGTEAFF	TGTGCCAGCAGCGGGAGGGGAGGCACTGAAGCTTTCTTT
NA	TRBJ1-2	TRBV30	NA	CAWENNLYGYTF	TGTGCCTGGGAAAACAATCTCTATGGCTACACCTTC